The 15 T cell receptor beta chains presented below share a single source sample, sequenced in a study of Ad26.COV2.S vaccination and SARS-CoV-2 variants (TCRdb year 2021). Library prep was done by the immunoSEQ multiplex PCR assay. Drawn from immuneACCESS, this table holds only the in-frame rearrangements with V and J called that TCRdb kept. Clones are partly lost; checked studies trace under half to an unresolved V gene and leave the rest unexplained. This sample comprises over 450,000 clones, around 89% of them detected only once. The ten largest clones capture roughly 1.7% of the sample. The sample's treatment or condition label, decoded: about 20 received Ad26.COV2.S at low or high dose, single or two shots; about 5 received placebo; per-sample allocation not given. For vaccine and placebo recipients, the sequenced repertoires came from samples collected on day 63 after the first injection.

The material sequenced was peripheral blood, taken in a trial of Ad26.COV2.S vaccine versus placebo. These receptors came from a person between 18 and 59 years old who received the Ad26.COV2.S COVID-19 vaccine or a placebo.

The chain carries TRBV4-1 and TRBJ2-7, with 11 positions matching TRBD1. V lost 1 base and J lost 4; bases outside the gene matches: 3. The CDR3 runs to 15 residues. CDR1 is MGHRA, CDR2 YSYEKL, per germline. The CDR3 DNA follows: TGCGCCAGCAGCCAAGCAGGACAGGGGGCTTACGAGCAGTACTTC. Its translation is CASSQAGQGAYEQYF.

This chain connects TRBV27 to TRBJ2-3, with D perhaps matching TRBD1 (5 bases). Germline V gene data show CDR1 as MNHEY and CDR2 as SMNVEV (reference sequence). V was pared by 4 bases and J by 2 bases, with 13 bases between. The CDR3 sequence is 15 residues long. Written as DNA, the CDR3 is TGTGCCAGCAGTTGGGGCGCCGACCTCACAGATACGCAGTATTTT. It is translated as CASSWGADLTDTQYF.

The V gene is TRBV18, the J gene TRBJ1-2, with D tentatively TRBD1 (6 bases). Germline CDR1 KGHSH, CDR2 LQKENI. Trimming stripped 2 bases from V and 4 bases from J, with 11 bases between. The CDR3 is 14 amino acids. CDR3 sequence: CASSPGVDSYGYTF. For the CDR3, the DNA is TGTGCCAGCTCACCAGGGGTGGACAGCTATGGCTACACCTTC.

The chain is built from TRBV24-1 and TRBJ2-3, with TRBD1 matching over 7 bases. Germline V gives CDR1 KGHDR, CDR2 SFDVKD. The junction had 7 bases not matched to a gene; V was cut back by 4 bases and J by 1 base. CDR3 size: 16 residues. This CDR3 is CATSETGTARTDTQYF. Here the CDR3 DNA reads TGTGCCACCAGTGAGACCGGGACAGCTCGCACAGATACGCAGTATTTT.

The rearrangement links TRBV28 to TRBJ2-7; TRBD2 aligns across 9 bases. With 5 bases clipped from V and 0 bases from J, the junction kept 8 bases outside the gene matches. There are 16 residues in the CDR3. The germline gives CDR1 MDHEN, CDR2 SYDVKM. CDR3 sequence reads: CASSPRRLAVSYEQYF. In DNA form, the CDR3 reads TGTGCCAGCAGTCCGAGGAGACTAGCGGTCTCCTACGAGCAGTACTTC.

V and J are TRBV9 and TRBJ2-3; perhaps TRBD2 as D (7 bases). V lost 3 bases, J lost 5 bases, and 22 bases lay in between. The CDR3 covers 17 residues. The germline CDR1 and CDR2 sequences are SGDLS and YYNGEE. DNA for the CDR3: TGTGCCAGCAGCGCCCCTCGCCGGGGGGCCCCGGGAGATACGCAGTATTTT. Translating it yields CASSAPRRGAPGDTQYF.

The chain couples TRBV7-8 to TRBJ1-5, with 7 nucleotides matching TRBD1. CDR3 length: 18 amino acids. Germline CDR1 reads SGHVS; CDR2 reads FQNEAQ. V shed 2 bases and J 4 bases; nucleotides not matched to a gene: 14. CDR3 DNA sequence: TGTGCCAGCAGCTTAACTCACTGGGGAGACAGGGATAATCAGCCCCAGCATTTT. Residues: CASSLTHWGDRDNQPQHF.

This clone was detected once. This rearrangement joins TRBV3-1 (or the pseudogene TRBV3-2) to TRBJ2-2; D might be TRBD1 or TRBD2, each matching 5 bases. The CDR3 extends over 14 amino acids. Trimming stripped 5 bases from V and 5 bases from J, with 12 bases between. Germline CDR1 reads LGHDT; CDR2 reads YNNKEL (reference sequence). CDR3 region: CASSWDGSTGELFF. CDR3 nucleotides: TGTGCCAGCAGCTGGGACGGTTCGACCGGGGAGCTGTTTTTT.

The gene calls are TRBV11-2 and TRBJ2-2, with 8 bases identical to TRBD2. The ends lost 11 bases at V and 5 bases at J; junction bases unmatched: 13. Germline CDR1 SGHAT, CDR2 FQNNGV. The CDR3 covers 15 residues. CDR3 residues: CAAGPGLGRTGELFF. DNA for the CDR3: TGTGCCGCCGGCCCGGGACTAGGAAGGACCGGGGAGCTGTTTTTT.

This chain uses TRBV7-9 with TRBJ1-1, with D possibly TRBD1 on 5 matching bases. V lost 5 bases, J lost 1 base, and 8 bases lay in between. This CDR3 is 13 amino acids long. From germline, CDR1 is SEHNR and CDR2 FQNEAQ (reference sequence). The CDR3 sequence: CASSPGRNTEAFF. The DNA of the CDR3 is TGTGCCAGCAGCCCAGGGAGGAACACTGAAGCTTTCTTT.

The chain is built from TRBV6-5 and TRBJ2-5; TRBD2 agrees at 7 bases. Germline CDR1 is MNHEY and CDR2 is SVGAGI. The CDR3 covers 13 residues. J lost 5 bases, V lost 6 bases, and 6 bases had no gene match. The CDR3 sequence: CASSRPRGETQYF. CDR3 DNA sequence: TGTGCCAGCAGCCGTCCGCGGGGGGAGACCCAGTACTTC.

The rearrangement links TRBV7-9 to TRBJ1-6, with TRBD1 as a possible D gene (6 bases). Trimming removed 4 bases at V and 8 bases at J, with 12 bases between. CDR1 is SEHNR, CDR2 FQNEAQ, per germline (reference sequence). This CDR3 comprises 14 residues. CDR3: CASSSTGWYSPLHF. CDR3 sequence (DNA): TGTGCCAGCAGCTCCACAGGGTGGTATTCACCCCTCCACTTT. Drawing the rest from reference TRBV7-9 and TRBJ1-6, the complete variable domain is DTGVSQNPRHKITKRGQNVTFRCDPISEHNRLYWYRQTLGQGPEFLTYFQNEAQLEKSRLLSDRFSAERPKGSFSTLEIQRTEQGDSAMYLCASSSTGWYSPLHFGNGTRLTVT.

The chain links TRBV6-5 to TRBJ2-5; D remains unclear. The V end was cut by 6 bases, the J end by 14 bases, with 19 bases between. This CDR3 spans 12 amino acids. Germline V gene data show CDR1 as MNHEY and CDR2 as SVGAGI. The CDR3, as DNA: TGTGCCAGCAGCTCCCCGCTGGGCCAGCGCTACTTC. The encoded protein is CASSSPLGQRYF.

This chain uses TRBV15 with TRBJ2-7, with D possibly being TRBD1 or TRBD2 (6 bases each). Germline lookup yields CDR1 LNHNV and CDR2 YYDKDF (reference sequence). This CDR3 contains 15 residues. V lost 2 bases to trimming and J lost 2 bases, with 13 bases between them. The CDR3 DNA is TGTGCCACCAGCAGAAACAGGGAGGCGGCCTACGAGCAGTACTTC. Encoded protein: CATSRNREAAYEQYF.

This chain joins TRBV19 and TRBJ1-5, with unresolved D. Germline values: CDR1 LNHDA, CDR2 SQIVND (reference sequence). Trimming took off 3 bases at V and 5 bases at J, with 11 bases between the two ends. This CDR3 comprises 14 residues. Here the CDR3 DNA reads TGTGCCAGTAGTATTGGTCAGGTTTATCAGCCCCAGCATTTT. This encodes CASSIGQVYQPQHF.